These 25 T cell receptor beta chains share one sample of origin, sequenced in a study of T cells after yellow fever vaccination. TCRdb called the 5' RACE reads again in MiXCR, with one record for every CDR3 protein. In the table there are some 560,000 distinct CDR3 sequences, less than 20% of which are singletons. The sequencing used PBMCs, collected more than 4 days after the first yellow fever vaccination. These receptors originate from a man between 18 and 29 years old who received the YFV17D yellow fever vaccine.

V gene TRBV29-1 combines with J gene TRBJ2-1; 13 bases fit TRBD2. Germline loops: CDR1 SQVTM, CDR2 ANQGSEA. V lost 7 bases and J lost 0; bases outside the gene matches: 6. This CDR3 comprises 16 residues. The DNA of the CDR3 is TGCAGCGCTACGGGACTAGCGGGGAGCTCCTACAATGAGCAGTTCTTC. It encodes CSATGLAGSSYNEQFF.

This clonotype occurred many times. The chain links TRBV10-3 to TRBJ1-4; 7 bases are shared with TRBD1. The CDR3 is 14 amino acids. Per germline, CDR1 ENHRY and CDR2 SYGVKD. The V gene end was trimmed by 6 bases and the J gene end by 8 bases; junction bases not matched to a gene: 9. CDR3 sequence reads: CAISNSQTGEKLFF. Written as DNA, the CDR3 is TGTGCCATCAGCAATTCCCAGACAGGGGAAAAACTGTTTTTT.

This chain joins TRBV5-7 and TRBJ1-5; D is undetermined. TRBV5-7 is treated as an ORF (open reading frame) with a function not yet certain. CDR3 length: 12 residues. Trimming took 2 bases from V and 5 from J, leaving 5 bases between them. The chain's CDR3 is CASSFVHQPQHF. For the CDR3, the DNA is TGTGCCAGCAGCTTTGTTCATCAGCCCCAGCATTTT.

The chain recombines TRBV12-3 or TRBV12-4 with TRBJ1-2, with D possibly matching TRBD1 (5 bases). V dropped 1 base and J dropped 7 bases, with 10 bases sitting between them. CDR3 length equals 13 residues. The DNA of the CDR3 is TGTGCCAGCAGTTTAGAGGCAGGGATTGGCTACACCTTC. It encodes CASSLEAGIGYTF.

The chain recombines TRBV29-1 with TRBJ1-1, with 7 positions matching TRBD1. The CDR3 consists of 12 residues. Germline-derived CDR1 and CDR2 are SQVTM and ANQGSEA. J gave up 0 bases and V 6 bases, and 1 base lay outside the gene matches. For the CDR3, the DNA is TGCAGCGTGACAGGGATGAACACTGAAGCTTTCTTT. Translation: CSVTGMNTEAFF.

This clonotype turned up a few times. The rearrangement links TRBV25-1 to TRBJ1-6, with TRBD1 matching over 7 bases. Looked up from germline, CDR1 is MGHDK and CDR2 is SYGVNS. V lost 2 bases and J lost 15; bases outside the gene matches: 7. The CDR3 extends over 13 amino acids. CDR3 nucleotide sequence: TGTGCCAGCAGTGAAATCACAGGGGACTACCTCCACTTT. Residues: CASSEITGDYLHF.

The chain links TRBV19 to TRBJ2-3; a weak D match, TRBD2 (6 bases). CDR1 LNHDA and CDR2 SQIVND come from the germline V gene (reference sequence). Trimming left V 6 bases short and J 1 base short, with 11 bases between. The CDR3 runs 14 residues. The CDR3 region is CASRLEGRTDTQYF. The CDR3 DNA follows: TGTGCCAGTAGGTTGGAGGGGCGCACAGATACGCAGTATTTT.

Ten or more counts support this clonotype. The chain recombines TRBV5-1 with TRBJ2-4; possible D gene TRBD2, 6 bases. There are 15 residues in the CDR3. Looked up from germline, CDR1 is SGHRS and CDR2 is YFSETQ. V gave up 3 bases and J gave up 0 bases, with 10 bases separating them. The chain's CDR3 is CASSSGGVAKNIQYF. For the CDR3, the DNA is TGCGCCAGCAGCTCCGGAGGGGTAGCCAAAAACATTCAGTACTTC. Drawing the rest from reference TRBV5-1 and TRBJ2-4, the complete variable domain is KAGVTQTPRYLIKTRGQQVTLSCSPISGHRSVSWYQQTPGQGLQFLFEYFSETQRNKGNFPGRFSGRQFSNSRSEMNVSTLELGDSALYLCASSSGGVAKNIQYFGAGTRLSVL.

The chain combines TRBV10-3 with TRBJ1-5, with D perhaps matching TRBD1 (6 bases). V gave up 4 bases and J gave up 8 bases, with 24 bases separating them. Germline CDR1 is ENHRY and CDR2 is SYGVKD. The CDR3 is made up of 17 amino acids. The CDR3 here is CAISVSFSTGTTKPQHF. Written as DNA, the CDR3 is TGTGCCATCAGTGTTTCTTTCTCTACCGGGACAACTAAGCCCCAGCATTTT.

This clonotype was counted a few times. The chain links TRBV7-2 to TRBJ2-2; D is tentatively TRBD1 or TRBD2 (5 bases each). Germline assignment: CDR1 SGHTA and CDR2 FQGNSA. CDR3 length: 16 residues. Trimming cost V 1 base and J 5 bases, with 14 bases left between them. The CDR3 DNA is TGTGCCAGCAGCTTAGGTCCGGGACCCGGGACCGGGGAGCTGTTTTTT. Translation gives CASSLGPGPGTGELFF. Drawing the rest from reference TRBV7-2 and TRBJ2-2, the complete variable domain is GAGVSQSPSNKVTEKGKDVELRCDPISGHTALYWYRQSLGQGLEFLIYFQGNSAPDKSGLPSDRFSAERTGGSVSTLTIQRTQQEDSAVYLCASSLGPGPGTGELFFGEGSRLTVL.

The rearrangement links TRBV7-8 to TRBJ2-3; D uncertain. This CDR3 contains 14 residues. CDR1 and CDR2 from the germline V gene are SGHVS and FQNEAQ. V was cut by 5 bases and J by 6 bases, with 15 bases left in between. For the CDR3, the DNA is TGTGCCAGCAGCATTTGGGCAGCTAGGGATACGCAGTATTTT. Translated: CASSIWAARDTQYF. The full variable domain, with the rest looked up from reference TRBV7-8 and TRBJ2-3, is GAGVSQSPRYKVAKRGQDVALRCDPISGHVSLFWYQQALGQGPEFLTYFQNEAQLDKSGLPSDRFFAERPEGSVSTLKIQRTQQEDSAVYLCASSIWAARDTQYFGPGTRLTVL.

CDR3 region: CATRAVGPLRGYTF. In DNA form, the CDR3 reads TGCGCCACCCGGGCTGTGGGGCCCCTGCGGGGCTACACCTTC. V gene TRBV5-1 combines with J gene TRBJ1-2; the D gene is possibly TRBD1 (5 bases). This CDR3 comprises 14 residues. Trimming left V 9 bases short and J 8 bases short, with 23 bases between. Per germline, CDR1 SGHRS and CDR2 YFSETQ.

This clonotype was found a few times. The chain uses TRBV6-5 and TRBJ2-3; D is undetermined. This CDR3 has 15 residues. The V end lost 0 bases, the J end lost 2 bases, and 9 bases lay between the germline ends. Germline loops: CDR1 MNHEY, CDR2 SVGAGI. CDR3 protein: CASSYSSRYTDTQYF. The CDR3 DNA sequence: TGTGCCAGCAGTTACTCGAGCAGGTACACAGATACGCAGTATTTT.

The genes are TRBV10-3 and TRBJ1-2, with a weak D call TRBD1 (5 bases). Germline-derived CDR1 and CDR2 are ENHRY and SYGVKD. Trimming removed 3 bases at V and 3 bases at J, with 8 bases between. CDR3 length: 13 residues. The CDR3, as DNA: TGTGCCATCAGTGACACAGGATACTATGGCTACACCTTC. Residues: CAISDTGYYGYTF.

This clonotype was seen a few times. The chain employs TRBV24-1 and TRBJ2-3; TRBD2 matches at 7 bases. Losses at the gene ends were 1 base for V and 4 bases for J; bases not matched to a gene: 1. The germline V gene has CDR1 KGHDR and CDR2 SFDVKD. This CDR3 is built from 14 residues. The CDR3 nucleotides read TGTGCCACCAGTGATTTTGGGGGGGCAGATACGCAGTATTTT. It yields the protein CATSDFGGADTQYF.

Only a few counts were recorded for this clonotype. The CDR3 sequence: CASIGTVNTGELFF. The CDR3 DNA follows: TGTGCCAGCATCGGGACGGTGAACACCGGGGAGCTGTTTTTT. The chain links TRBV5-5 to TRBJ2-2; D is perhaps TRBD1 or TRBD2 (5 bases each). CDR1 is SGHKS, CDR2 YYEKEE, per germline (reference sequence). CDR3 length equals 14 residues. V was cut by 6 bases and J by 1 base, with 10 bases left in between.

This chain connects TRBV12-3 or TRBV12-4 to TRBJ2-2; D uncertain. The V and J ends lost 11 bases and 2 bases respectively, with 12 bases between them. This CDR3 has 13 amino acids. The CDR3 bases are TGTGCCTCGGTAGATGGTAACACCGGGGAGCTGTTTTTT. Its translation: CASVDGNTGELFF.

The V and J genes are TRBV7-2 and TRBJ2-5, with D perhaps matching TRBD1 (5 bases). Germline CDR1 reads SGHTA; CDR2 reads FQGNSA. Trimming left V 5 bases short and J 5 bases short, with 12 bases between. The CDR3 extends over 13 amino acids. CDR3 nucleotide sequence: TGTGCCAGCAGCCCAGGGTACTGGGAGACCCAGTACTTC. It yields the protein CASSPGYWETQYF.

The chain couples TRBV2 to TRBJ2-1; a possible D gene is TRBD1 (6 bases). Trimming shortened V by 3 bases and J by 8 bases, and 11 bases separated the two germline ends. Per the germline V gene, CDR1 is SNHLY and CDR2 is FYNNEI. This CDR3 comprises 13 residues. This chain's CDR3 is CASSDLPGDEQFF. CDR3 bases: TGTGCCAGCAGTGATTTGCCAGGGGATGAGCAGTTCTTC.

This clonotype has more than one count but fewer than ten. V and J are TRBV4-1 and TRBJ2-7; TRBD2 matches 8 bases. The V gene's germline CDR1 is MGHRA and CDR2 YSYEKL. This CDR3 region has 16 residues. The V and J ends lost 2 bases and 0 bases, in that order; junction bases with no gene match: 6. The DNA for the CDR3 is TGCGCCAGCAGCCAAAGCTATAGCGGGGTCTCCTACGAGCAGTACTTC. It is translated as CASSQSYSGVSYEQYF.

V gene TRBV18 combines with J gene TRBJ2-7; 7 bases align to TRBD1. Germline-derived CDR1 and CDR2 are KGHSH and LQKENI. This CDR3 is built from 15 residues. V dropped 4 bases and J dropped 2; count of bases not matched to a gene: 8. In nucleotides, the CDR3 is TGTGCCAGCTCACTGAGGACAGGTAATCCCTACGAGCAGTACTTC. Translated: CASSLRTGNPYEQYF.

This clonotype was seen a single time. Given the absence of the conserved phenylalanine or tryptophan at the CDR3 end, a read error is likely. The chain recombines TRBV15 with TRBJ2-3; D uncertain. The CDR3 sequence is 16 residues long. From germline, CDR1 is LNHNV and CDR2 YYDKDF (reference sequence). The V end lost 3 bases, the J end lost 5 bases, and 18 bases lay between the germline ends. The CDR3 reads CATSSKAGIDGDTQYL. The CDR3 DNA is TGTGCCACCAGCAGTAAGGCAGGTATCGATGGAGATACGCAGTATTTA.

This CDR3 is CASSLDSRHNEQFF. The DNA of the CDR3 is TGTGCCAGCAGCTTAGATAGCCGCCACAATGAGCAGTTCTTC. The chain joins TRBV11-3 to TRBJ2-1; D is undetermined. The germline gives CDR1 SGHNT, CDR2 YENEEA. CDR3 size: 14 residues. Between the trimmed V and J ends, which lost 0 bases and 5 bases, there was a span of 8 bases.

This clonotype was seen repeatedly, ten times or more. CDR3 in amino acids: CASSPPLAGQETQYF. In DNA form, the CDR3 reads TGTGCCAGCAGCCCCCCCCTAGCGGGCCAAGAGACCCAGTACTTC. The chain recombines TRBV9 with TRBJ2-5; the match to TRBD2 covers 8 bases. CDR1 SGDLS and CDR2 YYNGEE come from the germline V gene. The CDR3 covers 15 residues. V lost 4 bases to trimming and J lost 1 base; unmatched junction nucleotides: 6.

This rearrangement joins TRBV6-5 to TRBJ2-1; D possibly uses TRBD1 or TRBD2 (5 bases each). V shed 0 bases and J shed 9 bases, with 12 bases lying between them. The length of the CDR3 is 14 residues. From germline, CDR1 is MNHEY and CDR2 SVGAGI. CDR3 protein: CASSYSGVYSEQFF. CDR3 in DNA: TGTGCCAGCAGTTACTCGGGGGTTTATAGTGAGCAGTTCTTC.